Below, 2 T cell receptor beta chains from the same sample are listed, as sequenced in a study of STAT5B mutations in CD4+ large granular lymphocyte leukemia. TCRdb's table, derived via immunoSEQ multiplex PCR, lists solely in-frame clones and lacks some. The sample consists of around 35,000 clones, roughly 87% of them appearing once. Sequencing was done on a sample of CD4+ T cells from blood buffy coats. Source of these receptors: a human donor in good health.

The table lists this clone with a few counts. CDR3 loop: CASSPANTEAFF. The CDR3 coding sequence is TGTGCCAGCTCACCAGCTAACACTGAAGCTTTCTTT. This chain joins TRBV18 and TRBJ1-1, with D hard to call. Germline CDR1 and CDR2: KGHSH and LQKENI. The CDR3 contains 12 residues. V was trimmed by 2 bases and J by 2 bases, leaving 3 bases between them.

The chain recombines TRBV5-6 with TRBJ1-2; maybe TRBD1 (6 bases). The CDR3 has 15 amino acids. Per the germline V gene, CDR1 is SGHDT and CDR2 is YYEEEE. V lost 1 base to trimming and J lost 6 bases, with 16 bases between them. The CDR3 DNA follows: TGTGCCAGCAGCTTGAAGGACAGCCGCCTGGATGGCTACACCTTC. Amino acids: CASSLKDSRLDGYTF.